Here is one T cell receptor (beta chain) with its context. Trimming cost V 5 bases and J 4 bases; bases outside gene matches: 10. Germline assignment: CDR1 MDHEN and CDR2 SYDVKM. CDR3 length: 15 amino acids. The sample belongs to a study of T-cell reconstitution after alpha-beta-depleted transplantation in children. Researchers prepared the TCRbeta library using unique molecular identifiers, the study reports. MiXCR was run by TCRdb on the PCR reads, yielding one entry per CDR3 protein. The table includes around 960,000 distinct CDR3 sequences, about 26% detected once. The specimen comprised PBMCs, mostly from graft donor cells, sampled 360 days after TCRalphabeta/CD19-depleted stem cell transplant. The receptor was derived from a boy younger than two who had a stem cell transplant for SCID, so the T cells may come from the graft donor. This chain joins TRBV28 and TRBJ1-1, with 7 nucleotides matching TRBD1. The CDR3 region has the DNA TGTGCCAGCAGTACCGGACAGGAAGGGGGCACTGAAGCTTTCTTT. Amino acid sequence: CASSTGQEGGTEAFF.